One sample yielded the 30 T cell receptor beta chains listed below, sequenced in a study of blood T cell repertoires in COVID-19. Method: immunoSEQ multiplex PCR; TCRdb's copy keeps in-frame clones and lacks some. This sample carries 200,000 to 250,000 clones, about 80% of them seen once, and the ten largest clones take 4.8%. Sample: PBMCs or T cells enriched from blood (not recorded which). These TCRs come from a woman in her forties or fifties who had been exposed to COVID-19.

V and J are TRBV28 and TRBJ1-2, with 11 bases aligning to TRBD1. V gave up 1 base and J gave up 4 bases; unmatched junction bases: 2. Germline-derived CDR1 and CDR2 are MDHEN and SYDVKM. This CDR3 spans 15 amino acids. In nucleotides, the CDR3 is TGTGCCAGCAGTTTATTGGGACAGGGGGGCTATGGCTACACCTTC. Its protein product is CASSLLGQGGYGYTF.

The V gene is TRBV3-1 (or the pseudogene TRBV3-2), the J gene TRBJ1-1, with D perhaps TRBD1 (6 bases). This CDR3 region has 14 residues. The germline gives CDR1 LGHDT, CDR2 YNNKEL (reference sequence). With 1 base removed from V and 11 bases from J, the gap between germline ends came to 17 bases. For the CDR3, the DNA is TGTGCCAGCAGCCAAGCAGGGGTAACTTTCGGGGCTTTCTTT. This encodes CASSQAGVTFGAFF.

The J gene is TRBJ1-1, the V gene TRBV6-5; possible D gene TRBD1, 6 bases. This CDR3 has 16 amino acids. Trimming cost V 2 bases and J 3 bases, with 16 bases left between them. The germline V gene has CDR1 MNHEY and CDR2 SVGAGI. The CDR3 loop is CASSYGGAVSYTEAFF. Here the CDR3 DNA reads TGTGCCAGCAGTTACGGGGGGGCGGTTTCGTACACTGAAGCTTTCTTT.

This clone has a single count. The chain recombines TRBV19 with TRBJ1-1; D ambiguous. The CDR3 has 13 amino acids. Trimming cost V 5 bases and J 5 bases, with 12 bases left between them. CDR1 and CDR2 from the germline V gene are LNHDA and SQIVND (reference sequence). CDR3 sequence: CASSDQTRTEAFF. The CDR3 nucleotides are TGTGCCAGTAGTGATCAGACGAGGACTGAAGCTTTCTTT.

The J gene is TRBJ2-1, the V gene TRBV27, with 8 bases fitting TRBD2. The CDR3 length is 17 residues. Trimming at V came to 0 bases and at J to 9 bases, leaving 13 bases not matched to a gene. CDR1 and CDR2 (germline): MNHEY, SMNVEV (reference sequence). The CDR3 sequence is CASSLSRLTGGMVEQFF. In DNA form, the CDR3 reads TGTGCCAGCAGTTTATCCCGCTTAACGGGGGGGATGGTTGAGCAGTTCTTC.

Points on this clone: Without the conserved terminal phenylalanine or tryptophan, this CDR3 likely stems from a read error. The DNA is left out, because the CDR3 cannot be placed on it with certainty; the CDR3 is given as TCRdb lists it. The chain uses TRBV14 and TRBJ2-4; TRBD2, the table's D call, was not compared with the DNA. CDR1 and CDR2 (germline): SGHDN, FVKESK. Ends included, the CDR3 has 14 residues. CDR3 loop: CASSQLGLAGGKGR.

The J gene is TRBJ2-1, the V gene TRBV15; 9 bases are shared with TRBD1. The J segment lost 5 bases and the V segment lost 3 bases, leaving 14 bases of the junction unmatched. The CDR3 is 18 residues long. Germline values: CDR1 LNHNV, CDR2 YYDKDF (reference sequence). CDR3 sequence reads: CATSSALSGTGSHNEQFF. The CDR3 DNA sequence: TGTGCCACCAGCAGCGCTCTTTCCGGGACAGGGTCCCACAATGAGCAGTTCTTC. Full variable domain (outside the CDR3, taken from reference TRBV15 and TRBJ2-1): DAMVIQNPRYQVTQFGKPVTLSCSQTLNHNVMYWYQQKSSQAPKLLFHYYDKDFNNEADTPDNFQSRRPNTSFCFLDIRSPGLGDTAMYLCATSSALSGTGSHNEQFFGPGTRLTVL.

This clone was observed a single time. The chain is built from TRBV29-1 and TRBJ2-7, with 9 bases fitting TRBD1. Germline V gene data show CDR1 as SQVTM and CDR2 as ANQGSEA. V lost 7 bases to trimming and J lost 0 bases; unmatched junction nucleotides: 13. CDR3 length equals 16 residues. The CDR3 loop is CSAYYTGGGSSYEQYF. The CDR3 DNA follows: TGCAGCGCCTATTACACAGGGGGCGGGAGCTCCTACGAGCAGTACTTC.

This clone was observed a single time. This chain uses TRBV21-1 with TRBJ1-4. TRBV21-1 constitutes a pseudogene. This CDR3 has 15 residues. CDR3 residues: CASSKTRREREKLFF. CDR3 nucleotides: TGTGCCAGCAGCAAAACAAGGAGGGAGAGGGAAAAACTGTTTTTT.

The V gene is TRBV6-2 or TRBV6-3, the J gene TRBJ1-4, with D unresolved. CDR1 is MNHEY, CDR2 SVGEGT, per germline. V gave up 5 bases and J gave up 7 bases, with 20 bases separating them. CDR3 length: 16 amino acids. The CDR3, as DNA: TGTGCCAGCAGTCCCGATCGCGGCACCGTGGGTGAAAAACTGTTTTTT. Amino acids: CASSPDRGTVGEKLFF.

This clone was found a few times. V and J are TRBV6-5 and TRBJ1-4; no reliable D call. The V and J ends lost 10 bases and 7 bases respectively, with 19 bases between them. The CDR3 is made up of 14 amino acids. CDR1 and CDR2 from the germline V gene are MNHEY and SVGAGI. This CDR3 is CATLPDRASEKLFF. CDR3 nucleotide sequence: TGTGCCACCCTACCCGATCGTGCGAGTGAAAAACTGTTTTTT.

The table lists this clone with a few counts. V usage is TRBV27 and J usage is TRBJ2-1; D unresolved. Trimming shortened V by 6 bases and J by 1 base, and 19 bases separated the two germline ends. Germline CDR1 is MNHEY and CDR2 is SMNVEV (reference sequence). This CDR3 is built from 17 residues. In DNA, the CDR3 is TGTGCCAGCAGCCCACCCTCATTTAGTGGTTCCTACAATGAGCAGTTCTTC. It encodes CASSPPSFSGSYNEQFF.

Note on this clone: One end of the junction is discordant with germline, which a read error may explain. The chain carries TRBV5-4 and TRBJ2-6, with 7 bases aligning to TRBD2. CDR3 length: 18 residues. CDR1 SGHNT and CDR2 YYREEE come from the germline V gene (reference sequence). CDR3 residues: CARSGMGGVSSGANVLTF. The CDR3 coding sequence is TGTGCCCGCAGCGGAATGGGGGGGGTCAGCTCTGGGGCCAACGTCCTGACTTTC.

This clone was seen only a few times. This chain uses TRBV19 with TRBJ1-1, with D possibly being TRBD1 (5 bases). Trimming cost V 5 bases and J 1 base, with 8 bases left between them. Germline values: CDR1 LNHDA, CDR2 SQIVND (reference sequence). CDR3 length: 13 amino acids. The CDR3 region has the DNA TGTGCCAGTAGTTTCGGGGGGAACACTGAAGCTTTCTTT. It specifies CASSFGGNTEAFF.

V and J are TRBV15 and TRBJ1-2; D gene ambiguous. Germline lookup yields CDR1 LNHNV and CDR2 YYDKDF (reference sequence). There are 13 residues in the CDR3. Trimming took 0 bases from V and 8 from J, leaving 10 bases between them. CDR3 coding DNA: TGTGCCACCAGCAGAGATGGCCCCCAAGGCTACACCTTC. Amino acid sequence: CATSRDGPQGYTF.

This chain links TRBV12-3 or TRBV12-4 with TRBJ1-1; D might be TRBD1 (5 bases). Trimming removed 8 bases from V and 0 bases from J, with 10 bases in between. This CDR3 has 13 residues. The CDR3 sequence: CASGADMNTEAFF. The CDR3 nucleotides read TGTGCCAGCGGGGCAGACATGAACACTGAAGCTTTCTTT.

The chain has TRBV3-1 (or the pseudogene TRBV3-2) and TRBJ2-7; possible D gene TRBD1, 5 bases. V gave up 3 bases and J gave up 3 bases, with 12 bases separating them. This CDR3 region has 14 residues. Germline V lookup: CDR1 LGHDT, CDR2 YNNKEL (reference sequence). The chain's CDR3 is CASSHRAAHYEQYF. The CDR3 DNA reads as TGTGCCAGCAGCCACAGGGCAGCCCACTACGAGCAGTACTTC.

The table lists this clone with a count of one. The V call is TRBV6-5, the J call TRBJ2-2; 7 bases match TRBD1. Trimming removed 0 bases from V and 4 bases from J; junction bases left unmatched: 5. Germline V CDR1 and CDR2: MNHEY, SVGAGI. The CDR3 totals 16 residues. The CDR3 coding sequence is TGTGCCAGCAGTTACTCCCCCAAGGGGGCCACCGGGGAGCTGTTTTTT. Amino acid sequence: CASSYSPKGATGELFF.

Here the CDR3 reads CASPPDREDTGELFF. CDR3 coding DNA: TGTGCCAGTCCGCCGGACAGGGAGGACACCGGGGAGCTGTTTTTT. The chain has TRBV19 and TRBJ2-2; 8 positions agree with TRBD1. CDR3 size: 15 residues. Germline CDR1 and CDR2: LNHDA and SQIVND (reference sequence). V lost 8 bases and J lost 3; bases outside the gene matches: 8.

A word on this clone: Within the sample, other DNA sequences also encode this same CDR3. This CDR3 reads CAISESRQGNSPLHF. The CDR3 nucleotides are TGTGCCATCAGTGAGTCGCGACAGGGCAATTCACCCCTCCACTTT. The V gene is TRBV10-3, the J gene TRBJ1-6; 7 bases agree with TRBD1. From germline, CDR1 is ENHRY and CDR2 SYGVKD. V lost 0 bases and J lost 7; bases outside the gene matches: 3. The CDR3 has 15 amino acids.

V is TRBV28 and J is TRBJ1-1; D remains unclear. V shed 4 bases and J shed 7 bases, with 16 bases lying between them. This CDR3 is 14 amino acids long. Looked up from germline, CDR1 is MDHEN and CDR2 is SYDVKM. CDR3 sequence (DNA): TGTGCCAGCAGTTCCCAATATGGACGGGATGAAGCTTTCTTT. Protein sequence: CASSSQYGRDEAFF.

The rearrangement joins TRBV28 to TRBJ2-5, with TRBD1 identical over 10 bases. Trimming removed 4 bases from V and 2 bases from J; junction bases left unmatched: 10. CDR3 length equals 17 residues. Germline values: CDR1 MDHEN, CDR2 SYDVKM. In DNA, the CDR3 is TGTGCCAGCAGTTACACTTCGGGACAGGGGTCTCAAGAGACCCAGTACTTC. Translating gives CASSYTSGQGSQETQYF.

The rearrangement links TRBV27 to TRBJ2-3, with 13 bases identical to TRBD2. The V gene end was trimmed by 6 bases and the J gene end by 1 base; junction bases not matched to a gene: 7. CDR1 MNHEY and CDR2 SMNVEV come from the germline V gene (reference sequence). The CDR3 has 17 residues. In nucleotides, the CDR3 is TGTGCCAGCAGCGATCTTGGACTAGCGGGGGGCACAGATACGCAGTATTTT. This gives the protein CASSDLGLAGGTDTQYF.

The chain recombines TRBV5-4 with TRBJ1-3; no firm D call. CDR1 SGHNT and CDR2 YYREEE come from the germline V gene (reference sequence). The V and J ends lost 4 bases and 4 bases respectively, with 18 bases between them. The CDR3 is made up of 16 amino acids. The CDR3 sequence: CASSPSGGIEGNTIYF. The CDR3 coding sequence is TGTGCCAGCAGCCCTTCAGGTGGAATTGAAGGAAACACCATATATTTT.

This sequence joins TRBV13 and TRBJ1-3; maybe TRBD1 (5 bases). The CDR3 loop spans 15 amino acids. V was pared by 3 bases and J by 2 bases, with 11 bases between. The germline gives CDR1 PRHDT, CDR2 FYEKMQ (reference sequence). The CDR3 reads CASSLGQGTGNTIYF. DNA of the CDR3: TGTGCCAGCAGCTTGGGGCAGGGAACTGGAAACACCATATATTTT.

This clone was recorded a few times. J is TRBJ1-2 and V is TRBV5-6; 11 bases match TRBD1. CDR1 and CDR2 (germline): SGHDT, YYEEEE. Losses at the gene ends were 4 bases for V and 2 bases for J; bases not matched to a gene: 4. The CDR3 loop spans 15 amino acids. In DNA form, the CDR3 reads TGTGCCAGCAGCACCGGACAGGGGGCGAACTATGGCTACACCTTC. Amino acid sequence: CASSTGQGANYGYTF. Combining the CDR3 with reference TRBV5-6 and TRBJ1-2 gives the whole variable domain DAGVTQSPTHLIKTRGQQVTLRCSPKSGHDTVSWYQQALGQGPQFIFQYYEEEERQRGNFPDRFSGHQFPNYSSELNVNALLLGDSALYLCASSTGQGANYGYTFGSGTRLTVV.

This chain uses TRBV6-1 with TRBJ1-1, with a tentative D call TRBD1 (5 bases). The CDR3 covers 15 residues. Per germline, CDR1 MNHNS and CDR2 SASEGT. V was pared by 1 base and J by 7 bases, with 16 bases between. CDR3 protein: CASSEVMGEGREAFF. DNA of the CDR3: TGTGCCAGCAGTGAAGTAATGGGGGAGGGTCGTGAAGCTTTCTTT.

V usage is TRBV24-1 and J usage is TRBJ2-2; 10 bases are shared with TRBD1. The CDR3 loop spans 15 amino acids. Germline V gene lookup returns CDR1 KGHDR and CDR2 SFDVKD. The V gene end was trimmed by 7 bases and the J gene end by 3 bases; junction bases not matched to a gene: 4. This CDR3 reads CATSRTGGYTGELFF. The CDR3 region has the DNA TGTGCCACCAGCAGGACAGGGGGTTACACCGGGGAGCTGTTTTTT.

The gene calls are TRBV28 and TRBJ1-5; 7 bases align to TRBD1. The CDR3 contains 15 residues. Looked up from germline, CDR1 is MDHEN and CDR2 is SYDVKM. V was pared by 3 bases and J by 2 bases, with 4 bases of the junction left unmatched. CDR3: CASSFSGTGNQPQHF. The DNA for the CDR3 is TGTGCCAGCAGTTTCTCCGGGACAGGCAATCAGCCCCAGCATTTT.

This chain links TRBV6-4 with TRBJ2-1; TRBD2 matches at 9 bases. This CDR3 is built from 15 residues. V dropped 4 bases and J dropped 2; count of bases not matched to a gene: 3. Germline CDR1 reads MRHNA; CDR2 reads SNTAGT. The CDR3 loop is CASSGSSGTYNEQFF. CDR3 nucleotides: TGTGCCAGCAGTGGGTCTAGCGGGACCTACAATGAGCAGTTCTTC.